This T cell receptor (beta chain) was identified during a study of cytomegalovirus exposure and HLA in healthy donors. Study-level results: A few CMV-associated chains proved CMV antigen-specific in vitro. The listing of roughly 160 TCR beta chains classed them as cytomegalovirus-associated. Later on, an analysis tied 15,000 to 20,000 TCR beta sequences to HLA alleles at 0.05 false discovery rate.

With regard to this clone: Antigen: not known.

Amplification used 60 Vbeta primers and 13 Jbeta primers. Profiling relied on immunoSEQ multiplex PCR, and the TCRdb table lists in-frame clones only, not all of them. This table holds about 100,000 clones, under 85% found once. Healthy bone marrow donors formed the donor group. The CDR3 consists of 15 residues. The V end lost 4 bases, the J end lost 1 base, and 11 bases lay between the germline ends. The V gene's germline CDR1 is SGHTA and CDR2 FQGNSA. This clonotype was sampled from a woman aged 40-49 years in good health and CMV-seronegative. The chain employs TRBV7-2 and TRBJ1-5; D perhaps matches TRBD1 (6 bases). The sequenced sample consisted of PBMCs. Here the CDR3 reads CASSYLQGSNQPQHF. CDR3 coding DNA: TGTGCCAGCAGCTATTTACAGGGAAGCAATCAGCCCCAGCATTTT. Together with reference TRBV7-2 and TRBJ1-5, the CDR3 gives the full variable domain: GAGVSQSPSNKVTEKGKDVELRCDPISGHTALYWYRQSLGQGLEFLIYFQGNSAPDKSGLPSDRFSAERTGGSVSTLTIQRTQQEDSAVYLCASSYLQGSNQPQHFGDGTRLSIL.